A selection of T cell receptor beta chains follows, all from one sample in a study of STAT3 mutations in large granular lymphocyte leukemia. This table comes from immunoSEQ multiplex PCR, and its TCRdb copy is limited to in-frame clones, with some not included. The profile shows 5,000 to 6,000 clones, around 94% of them singletons. Material for sequencing was peripheral blood mononuclear cells. These receptors all come from a man between 60 and 75 years old with T-cell large granular lymphocyte leukemia. Some clones in this sample may be carry-over from other donors' samples. Both conserved end residues are part of each CDR3. The order of the fields is V gene, J gene, D gene, clone size, CDR3 DNA, CDR3 protein. The D gene is left open where the match is weak. Rows give clone size only sometimes, using once, few, many, or a class for an expanded clone.

V: TRBV12-5; J: TRBJ2-7; D: NA; size: NA; DNA: TGTGCTAGTGGCCCGTGGTCCACTTCCTACGAGCAGTACTTC; CDR3: CASGPWSTSYEQYF
V: TRBV19; J: TRBJ2-6; D: TRBD1; size: NA; DNA: TGTGCCAGTAGACAGGGGGCTGGGGCCAACGTCCTGACTTTC; CDR3: CASRQGAGANVLTF
V: TRBV7-4; J: TRBJ2-6; D: NA; size: once; DNA: TGTGCCAGCAGCATGCGCCCCTCACAAAGTCGGGCCAACGTCCTGACTTTC; CDR3: CASSMRPSQSRANVLTF
V: TRBV30; J: TRBJ1-2; D: TRBD1; size: NA; DNA: TGTGCCTGGAGTATCACCAGGGGGATGCATGGCTACACCTTC; CDR3: CAWSITRGMHGYTF
V: TRBV5-6; J: TRBJ2-7; D: NA; size: NA; DNA: TGTGCCAGCAGCTTGGGGTACAGGGAAGGTAGAAAGCCCTACGAGCAGTACTTC; CDR3: CASSLGYREGRKPYEQYF
V: TRBV19; J: TRBJ1-1; D: NA; size: once; DNA: TGTGCCAGTAGTATGGGACAATACACTGAAGCTTTCTTT; CDR3: CASSMGQYTEAFF
V: TRBV5-1; J: TRBJ2-6; D: NA; size: NA; DNA: TGCGCCAGCAGAGCGGTCTCCGGGGCCAACGTCCTGACTTTC; CDR3: CASRAVSGANVLTF
V: TRBV5-1; J: TRBJ1-4; D: TRBD1; size: NA; DNA: TGCGCCAGCAGCTGGGGACAGTTTGCAACTAATGAAAAACTGTTTTTT; CDR3: CASSWGQFATNEKLFF
V: TRBV5-4; J: TRBJ2-1; D: NA; size: once; DNA: TGTGCCAGCAGCTTGGCCGAGGGGTCTGAGCAGTTCTTC; CDR3: CASSLAEGSEQFF
V: TRBV7-2; J: TRBJ1-2; D: NA; size: once; DNA: TGTGCCAGCAGCCCCGACTTTCAGGGGATAGATGGCTACACCTTC; CDR3: CASSPDFQGIDGYTF
V: TRBV29-1; J: TRBJ2-3; D: NA; size: NA; DNA: TGCAGCGTTCGTGGGGGCTTGCTCCTATTGACGCAGTATTTT; CDR3: CSVRGGLLLLTQYF
V: TRBV5-1; J: TRBJ2-7; D: TRBD2; size: NA; DNA: TGCGCCAGCAGCTTAGGAACCTCGGGACTAGCGGGGACCTACGAGCAGTACTTC; CDR3: CASSLGTSGLAGTYEQYF
V: TRBV7-3; J: TRBJ2-3; D: TRBD1; size: NA; DNA: TGTGCCAGCAGCTCAGAGAGGGGGCGAGCTACGCAGTATTTT; CDR3: CASSSERGRATQYF
V: TRBV18; J: TRBJ2-3; D: NA; size: NA; DNA: TGTGCCAGCTCACCGGGTTTCAGTAGCACAGATACGCAGTATTTT; CDR3: CASSPGFSSTDTQYF
V: TRBV2; J: TRBJ1-5; D: NA; size: NA; DNA: TGTGCCAGCAGTGGGGACGGCACGGCAGCCCAGCATTTT; CDR3: CASSGDGTAAQHF
V: TRBV6-6; J: TRBJ2-7; D: NA; size: NA; DNA: TGTGCCAGCAGCCCCCTTAGCGCGCACTCCTACGAGCAGTACTTC; CDR3: CASSPLSAHSYEQYF
V: TRBV5-1; J: TRBJ1-1; D: TRBD1; size: NA; DNA: TGCGCCAGCAGCAAGGAAGGACAGGGGAGAACTGAAGCTTTCTTT; CDR3: CASSKEGQGRTEAFF
V: TRBV7-9; J: TRBJ2-5; D: TRBD2; size: NA; DNA: TGTGCCAGCAGTTTAAGGTGGTCCTTAGCGGGAGGCACCCAAGAGACCCAGTACTTC; CDR3: CASSLRWSLAGGTQETQYF
V: TRBV7-3; J: TRBJ2-3; D: TRBD2; size: NA; DNA: TGTGCCAGCAGCCCCCGACTAGCGGGACCGGCGGATACGCAGTATTTT; CDR3: CASSPRLAGPADTQYF
V: TRBV30; J: TRBJ2-3; D: NA; size: NA; DNA: TGTGCCTGGAAGGGTTCAGGCACAGATACGCAGTATTTT; CDR3: CAWKGSGTDTQYF
V: TRBV30; J: TRBJ2-7; D: TRBD2; size: once; DNA: TGTGCCTGGAGTAGCGGGACTTGGTACGAGCAGTACTTC; CDR3: CAWSSGTWYEQYF
V: TRBV7-9; J: TRBJ1-2; D: TRBD1; size: NA; DNA: TGTGCCAGCAGCCCAACCAGGGGGCGAGGAAACTATGGCTACACCTTC; CDR3: CASSPTRGRGNYGYTF
V: TRBV5-1; J: TRBJ2-3; D: NA; size: NA; DNA: TGCGCCAGCAGCTTCTCAGGCGGGGAGACAGATACGCAGTATTTT; CDR3: CASSFSGGETDTQYF
V: TRBV18; J: TRBJ1-4; D: TRBD1; size: NA; DNA: TGTGCCAGCTCACCACGGACAGGGACTGAAAAACTGTTTTTT; CDR3: CASSPRTGTEKLFF
V: TRBV5-1; J: TRBJ2-5; D: NA; size: NA; DNA: TGCGCCAGCAGCTTGGATGGAACAGAGACCCAGTACTTC; CDR3: CASSLDGTETQYF
V: TRBV27; J: TRBJ2-7; D: NA; size: NA; DNA: TGTGCCAGCAGTTTGGTCTCCACCGACTACGAGCAGTACTTC; CDR3: CASSLVSTDYEQYF
V: TRBV5-1; J: TRBJ2-1; D: TRBD2; size: NA; DNA: TGCGCCAGCAGCTTGGGGGGGCGGGAGGCCTACAATGAGCAGTTCTTC; CDR3: CASSLGGREAYNEQFF
V: TRBV30; J: TRBJ2-1; D: NA; size: NA; DNA: TGTGCCTGGAGTGTAGCGACAGTTGGCAATGAGCAGTTCTTC; CDR3: CAWSVATVGNEQFF
V: TRBV9; J: TRBJ2-5; D: NA; size: NA; DNA: TGTGCCAGCAGCGTGGGTAGCGGAGCAGAGACCCAGTACTTC; CDR3: CASSVGSGAETQYF
V: TRBV5-4; J: TRBJ2-7; D: TRBD2; size: NA; DNA: TGTGCCAGCAGCGTGCGGGGGGCCGGGCGGTACGAGCAGTACTTC; CDR3: CASSVRGAGRYEQYF
V: TRBV18; J: TRBJ2-3; D: NA; size: NA; DNA: TGTGCCAGCTCACCTCCGGGGGCTACAGATACGCAGTATTTT; CDR3: CASSPPGATDTQYF
V: TRBV5-6; J: TRBJ2-3; D: NA; size: NA; DNA: TGTGCCAGCAGCTTGGGTGGCAGGAGCACAGATACGCAGTATTTT; CDR3: CASSLGGRSTDTQYF
V: TRBV18; J: TRBJ2-7; D: TRBD2; size: NA; DNA: TGTGCCAGCTCACCCATGGTTAGCGGGGTTTCCTACGAGCAGTACTTC; CDR3: CASSPMVSGVSYEQYF
V: TRBV7-3; J: TRBJ2-1; D: TRBD1; size: NA; DNA: TGTGCCAGCAGCTGGGGACAGGGGGCCTACAATGAGCAGTTCTTC; CDR3: CASSWGQGAYNEQFF
V: TRBV6-5; J: TRBJ1-1; D: TRBD1; size: NA; DNA: TGTGCCAGCAGTCCTACAGGGGGCGAGAACACTGAAGCTTTCTTT; CDR3: CASSPTGGENTEAFF
V: TRBV7-9; J: TRBJ1-1; D: NA; size: few; DNA: TGTGCCAGCAGCCCCCGACAGAGGGTCGAAGCTTTCTTT; CDR3: CASSPRQRVEAFF
V: TRBV6-6; J: TRBJ1-5; D: NA; size: once; DNA: TGTGCCAGCAGTTATGCCAGGGATCAGCCCCAGCATTTT; CDR3: CASSYARDQPQHF
V: TRBV27; J: TRBJ2-1; D: TRBD2; size: NA; DNA: TGTGCCACTAGCGGGGAAAGGGGGAAGTTCTTC; CDR3: CATSGERGKFF
V: TRBV4-1; J: TRBJ2-7; D: NA; size: NA; DNA: TGCGCCAGCAGCCAAGGGATCACTAGCTCCTACGAGCAGTACTTC; CDR3: CASSQGITSSYEQYF
V: TRBV19; J: TRBJ2-3; D: NA; size: NA; DNA: TGTGCCAGTACTGTTGGGCGGACTTCCACAGATACGCAGTATTTT; CDR3: CASTVGRTSTDTQYF
V: TRBV5-1; J: TRBJ1-1; D: TRBD1; size: NA; DNA: TGCGCCAGCAGCGGGGGGACAGGGGCCAACACTGAAGCTTTCTTT; CDR3: CASSGGTGANTEAFF
V: TRBV21-1; J: TRBJ1-2; D: NA; size: NA; DNA: TGTGCCAGCAGCACTTTGACAGGGAATGGCTACACCTTC; CDR3: CASSTLTGNGYTF
V: TRBV7-9; J: TRBJ1-3; D: NA; size: NA; DNA: TGTGCCAGCAGCCTTGACCTTAGCTCTGGAAACACCATATATTTT; CDR3: CASSLDLSSGNTIYF
V: TRBV18; J: TRBJ1-1; D: NA; size: NA; DNA: TGTGCCAGCTCACCGGCCGAGAACACTGAAGCTTTCTTT; CDR3: CASSPAENTEAFF
V: TRBV18; J: TRBJ1-1; D: TRBD1; size: NA; DNA: TGTGCCAGCTCACCCTTAACAGGGGGCCAAGGGATGAACACTGAAGCTTTCTTT; CDR3: CASSPLTGGQGMNTEAFF